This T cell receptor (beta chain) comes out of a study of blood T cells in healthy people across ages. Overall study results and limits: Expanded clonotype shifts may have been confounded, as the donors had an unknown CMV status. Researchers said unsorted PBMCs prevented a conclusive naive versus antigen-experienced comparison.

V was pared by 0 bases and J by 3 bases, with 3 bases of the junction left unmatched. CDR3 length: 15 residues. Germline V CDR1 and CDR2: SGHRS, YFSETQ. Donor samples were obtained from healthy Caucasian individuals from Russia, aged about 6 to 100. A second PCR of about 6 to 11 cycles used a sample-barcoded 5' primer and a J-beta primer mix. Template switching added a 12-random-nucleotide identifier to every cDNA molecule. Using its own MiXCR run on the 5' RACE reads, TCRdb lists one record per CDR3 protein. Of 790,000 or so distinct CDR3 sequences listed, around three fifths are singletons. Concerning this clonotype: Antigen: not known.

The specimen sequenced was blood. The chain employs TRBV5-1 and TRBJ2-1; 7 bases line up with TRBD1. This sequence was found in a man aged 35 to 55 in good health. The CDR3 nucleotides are TGCGCCAGCAGCTTGGAGGGGACAGACTACAATGAGCAGTTCTTC. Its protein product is CASSLEGTDYNEQFF.